This TCR beta chain was identified during a study of human T cells and chemical hapten exposure (dated by TCRdb to about 2021). Some background on the complete study: For sensitization, 2% DPC in acetone was applied to an approximately 2 cm by approximately 2 cm area of upper inner arm skin. Weekly therapeutic DPC doses were additionally applied to the scalp of patients throughout the approximately 25-week study period. Patch testing was performed on the upper back with Finn chambers containing 0.01% DPC, and the patch tests were scored after 6 days according to International Contact Dermatitis Research Group standards. Most of the patients in the cohort were female, and the cohort covered alopecia areata with under or over 50% scalp involvement, alopecia totalis and alopecia universalis. Libraries were pooled for sequencing, and variation in per-sample TCR yields was attributed mainly to small differences in library volumes within the pool. In alopecia patients, the study followed how the peripheral blood TCR repertoire changed in vivo over primary and secondary sensitization to diphenylcyclopropenone (DPC), a hapten. Blood samples were taken from patients before sensitization (week 0) and at 2, 6 and about 24 weeks after DPC sensitization. For TCR sequencing, blood came from 25 to 35 alopecia patients at anywhere from one to four time points (pre-sensitization, 2, 6 and 24 weeks). The research as a whole found: A positive correlation was found between the number of PT1 expanded TCRs and patch test score, with significance reached at thresholds 8, 16 and 32 but not 4. Repeated subsampling changed both the strength of the expansion versus patch-test correlation and the threshold at which that correlation became significant. DPC sensitization did not change the number of TCRs with a frequency above 1 in 1000, and there was no evidence of changes in global repertoire structure. All patients had alopecia, a presumed autoimmune disease, so their immune response might differ from that of healthy individuals. Compared with pre-sensitization or healthy control sets, expanded TCRs formed significantly more large CDR3 similarity clusters, which is consistent with antigen-driven responses.

What the time point label conveys for this sample: pre-sensitization, week 0. Read against the paper, the sample's treatment or condition label means: therapeutic diphenylcyclopropenone sensitization with weekly scalp DPC. At each patch-test visit, blood was drawn before the patch test was applied. Eligible patients were aged 18 to 70, diagnosed with alopecia, deemed suitable for DPC therapy, and excluded if pregnant. Unfractionated whole blood was collected in Tempus Blood RNA tubes, and total RNA was extracted from that blood. The CDR3 covers 15 residues, taking in both the cysteine and the phenylalanine. Of all the DNA, just the CDR3 is kept, 45 bases in frame from base 1. The V and J ends are trimmed by 1 base and 3 bases, leaving 9 bases between them. As encoded in the germline V gene, CDR1 is SGHTA while CDR2 is FQGTGA. Library prep was done by RACE. The reads were generated on a NextSeq 500. During library preparation, unique molecular identifiers were attached to individual cDNA molecules so that TCRs could be counted quantitatively and reproducibly. Each blood RNA sample was used to sequence both TCR alpha and TCR beta chains. The original methods were these. A median of roughly 100,000 TCRs per sample was observed, with a range of roughly 20,000 to 700,000. The Decombinator software suite was used to annotate the V, J and CDR3 of the TCR reads. For the PS versus PT1 abundance plots, all samples were subsampled to the same number of TCRs (28,000). Expanded TCRs were defined as absent before sensitization and observed at least eight times at the 2-week time point. The raw public data were reprocessed by TCRdb itself: fastp quality trimming at Q25, MiXCR clonotype calling, in-frame beta chains only. Rows merge per CDR3 protein into single entries with the most common DNA and genes. TCRdb, rather than the study authors, made the V and J calls. This sample has 350,000 to 400,000 distinct CDR3 sequences in its table, and 5.1% of those were observed once. The biggest ten clones account for 2.5% to 3% of the sample.

This clonotype came up a few times. The antigen it binds to is not known. Per-base quality was not reported, and no clone a single base away is much larger than it. The chain is made from TRBV7-3 and TRBJ1-4; the D segment cannot be called with confidence. This TCR was recovered from a woman between 45 and 60 years old with alopecia areata. Some clones in this sample may be carry-over from other donors' samples. This specimen was whole blood, taken in connection with sensitization to the hapten diphenylcyclopropenone (DPC). The CDR3 has the sequence CASSLRPGANEKLFF. The DNA sequence is as follows: TGTGCCAGCAGCTTAAGGCCAGGAGCTAATGAAAAACTGTTTTTT.